This TCR beta chain comes out of a study of CD8 T cells in ankylosing spondylitis. Turning to this clonotype: Its antigen is still unknown.

Using its own MiXCR run on the 5' RACE reads, TCRdb lists one record per CDR3 protein. The table shows just under 350,000 distinct CDR3 sequences, with 14% to 15% occurring only once. The CDR3 is 12 amino acids. From germline, CDR1 is DFQATT and CDR2 SNEGSKA (reference sequence). Deletions cut 6 bases from V and 5 bases from J, with 13 bases between. General observations from the study: With a CD8+ phenotype, disease-linked clones were relatively rare in peripheral blood.

The sequencing input was blood, either unsorted or a sorted T cell fraction (not recorded which). This receptor was obtained from a male donor with ankylosing spondylitis or in good health (not recorded which). V and J are TRBV20-1 and TRBJ1-1, with D possibly matching TRBD1 (5 bases). The CDR3 loop reads CSADKIGTEAFF. DNA of the CDR3: TGCAGTGCGGACAAAATAGGGACTGAAGCTTTCTTT.